A selection of T cell receptor beta chains follows, all from one sample in a study of shared clonotypes between healthy human individuals. The method was immunoSEQ multiplex PCR; TCRdb's version includes in-frame clones alone and lacks a portion of them. The table records roughly 2.6 million clones, around 90% of them present only once. The material sequenced was naive CD4+ T cells sorted from blood. These receptors all come from a man between 18 and 29 years old in good health. The CDR3 runs from the conserved cysteine through the conserved F or W. The D gene is left open where the match is weak.

CDR3aa: CASSDLDRLYEQYF
v_gene: TRBV6-1
j_gene: TRBJ2-7
d_gene: -

CDR3aa: CASSVGTSGKVWQETQYF
v_gene: TRBV9
j_gene: TRBJ2-5
d_gene: TRBD2

CDR3aa: CAWSPQRGTIYF
v_gene: TRBV30
j_gene: TRBJ1-3
d_gene: -

CDR3aa: CASSADRVTGELFF
v_gene: TRBV6-5
j_gene: TRBJ2-2
d_gene: TRBD1

CDR3aa: CASRDRGGDTQYF
v_gene: TRBV4-1
j_gene: TRBJ2-3
d_gene: TRBD1

CDR3aa: CASTRDRGSYTF
v_gene: TRBV5-4
j_gene: TRBJ1-2
d_gene: TRBD1

CDR3aa: CASSGYRGTDTQYF
v_gene: TRBV6-1
j_gene: TRBJ2-3
d_gene: -

CDR3aa: CASSTPTSGPYNEQFF
v_gene: TRBV5-1
j_gene: TRBJ2-1
d_gene: TRBD2

CDR3aa: CASSAMLGVSEQYF
v_gene: TRBV11-2
j_gene: TRBJ2-7
d_gene: -

CDR3aa: CASSLWWADTQYF
v_gene: TRBV27
j_gene: TRBJ2-3
d_gene: -

CDR3aa: CATGTGSTDTQYF
v_gene: TRBV10-3
j_gene: TRBJ2-3
d_gene: TRBD1

CDR3aa: CASSLDPGGLDYNEQFF
v_gene: TRBV11-2
j_gene: TRBJ2-1
d_gene: -

CDR3aa: CASSWGGPGNTEAFF
v_gene: TRBV7-2
j_gene: TRBJ1-1
d_gene: -

CDR3aa: CASRLPTRGWTGSSYNSPLHF
v_gene: TRBV12-2
j_gene: TRBJ1-6
d_gene: -

CDR3aa: CASTRTGRDEQYF
v_gene: TRBV6-6
j_gene: TRBJ2-7
d_gene: TRBD1

CDR3aa: CAWNLLGLAGDTGELFF
v_gene: TRBV30
j_gene: TRBJ2-2
d_gene: TRBD2

CDR3aa: CASSLKNTGELFF
v_gene: TRBV5-6
j_gene: TRBJ2-2
d_gene: -

CDR3aa: CASSPTSASSYNEQFF
v_gene: TRBV5-4
j_gene: TRBJ2-1
d_gene: -

CDR3aa: CASSRAPAHEQYF
v_gene: TRBV25-1
j_gene: TRBJ2-7
d_gene: -

CDR3aa: CASSYSVQGETQYF
v_gene: TRBV5-1
j_gene: TRBJ2-5
d_gene: -

CDR3aa: CASSLSGGASTGELFF
v_gene: TRBV7-3
j_gene: TRBJ2-2
d_gene: TRBD2

CDR3aa: CASSYSLDRDYEQYF
v_gene: TRBV6-5
j_gene: TRBJ2-7
d_gene: -

CDR3aa: CASTSAYEQYF
v_gene: TRBV7-2
j_gene: TRBJ2-7
d_gene: -

CDR3aa: CASGLSYEQYF
v_gene: TRBV27
j_gene: TRBJ2-7
d_gene: -

CDR3aa: CAWRVNGLQYF
v_gene: TRBV30
j_gene: TRBJ2-3
d_gene: -

CDR3aa: CAWRPGEESEAFF
v_gene: TRBV30
j_gene: TRBJ1-1
d_gene: -

CDR3aa: CASSPPIAGGFNEQFF
v_gene: TRBV18
j_gene: TRBJ2-1
d_gene: TRBD2

CDR3aa: CASSHPNREEAFF
v_gene: TRBV4-1
j_gene: TRBJ1-1
d_gene: -

CDR3aa: CASSLWGIWGRQLLTPNSPLHF
v_gene: TRBV27
j_gene: TRBJ1-6
d_gene: -

CDR3aa: CASSTSGGASEQYF
v_gene: TRBV2
j_gene: TRBJ2-7
d_gene: TRBD2

CDR3aa: CASSLSPAETQYF
v_gene: TRBV7-8
j_gene: TRBJ2-5
d_gene: -

CDR3aa: CASSESLGQFYEQYF
v_gene: TRBV10-1
j_gene: TRBJ2-7
d_gene: TRBD1

CDR3aa: CASSTGKYNSPLHF
v_gene: TRBV19
j_gene: TRBJ1-6
d_gene: -

CDR3aa: CASSNLAGAYEQYF
v_gene: TRBV19
j_gene: TRBJ2-7
d_gene: TRBD2

CDR3aa: CASSQDYVVEGANEKLFF
v_gene: TRBV4-1
j_gene: TRBJ1-4
d_gene: -

CDR3aa: CASGAGSYEQYF
v_gene: TRBV7-2
j_gene: TRBJ2-7
d_gene: -

CDR3aa: CAISVDRTSGSVRVGRDTQYF
v_gene: TRBV10-3
j_gene: TRBJ2-3
d_gene: TRBD2

CDR3aa: CASSQDRRENQPQHF
v_gene: TRBV4-3
j_gene: TRBJ1-5
d_gene: -

CDR3aa: CASSYDRTGELFF
v_gene: TRBV6-5
j_gene: TRBJ2-2
d_gene: -

CDR3aa: CAISNARDRVGNEQFF
v_gene: TRBV10-3
j_gene: TRBJ2-1
d_gene: TRBD1

CDR3aa: CAIGSGETQYF
v_gene: TRBV10-3
j_gene: TRBJ2-5
d_gene: -

CDR3aa: CASKRGEPYNEQFF
v_gene: TRBV2
j_gene: TRBJ2-1
d_gene: -

CDR3aa: CASSMGSGTQYF
v_gene: TRBV19
j_gene: TRBJ2-5
d_gene: -

CDR3aa: CASSESWSSGGSVGYTF
v_gene: TRBV25-1
j_gene: TRBJ1-2
d_gene: -

CDR3aa: CASSSNPSGERYEQYF
v_gene: TRBV5-1
j_gene: TRBJ2-7
d_gene: -

CDR3aa: CASSLGTGIETQYF
v_gene: TRBV5-4
j_gene: TRBJ2-5
d_gene: TRBD1

CDR3aa: CASSPPSGTANLYGYTF
v_gene: TRBV18
j_gene: TRBJ1-2
d_gene: TRBD1

CDR3aa: CASRPPGRTGLVVLYGYTF
v_gene: TRBV28
j_gene: TRBJ1-2
d_gene: TRBD1

CDR3aa: CASSPGAFQETQYF
v_gene: TRBV5-4
j_gene: TRBJ2-5
d_gene: -

CDR3aa: CASRSAGWNSYEQYF
v_gene: TRBV6-5
j_gene: TRBJ2-7
d_gene: -

CDR3aa: CASSYTGGGSQYF
v_gene: TRBV6-6
j_gene: TRBJ2-5
d_gene: -

CDR3aa: CASTTPGQGRNTIYF
v_gene: TRBV19
j_gene: TRBJ1-3
d_gene: TRBD1

CDR3aa: CAWTPEETQYF
v_gene: TRBV30
j_gene: TRBJ2-5
d_gene: -

CDR3aa: CASSETGGRQQYF
v_gene: TRBV6-4
j_gene: TRBJ2-7
d_gene: TRBD1

CDR3aa: CASSQGQNNSPLHF
v_gene: TRBV9
j_gene: TRBJ1-6
d_gene: -

CDR3aa: CAWTPSPHQPQHF
v_gene: TRBV30
j_gene: TRBJ1-5
d_gene: -

CDR3aa: CASSETGGNSPLHF
v_gene: TRBV6-1
j_gene: TRBJ1-6
d_gene: -

CDR3aa: CASSDWQGNTEAFF
v_gene: TRBV6-1
j_gene: TRBJ1-1
d_gene: -

CDR3aa: CASSVGIGDRNSYEQYF
v_gene: TRBV9
j_gene: TRBJ2-7
d_gene: TRBD1

CDR3aa: CAISESGFDQPQHF
v_gene: TRBV10-3
j_gene: TRBJ1-5
d_gene: -